One T cell receptor (beta chain) is described in this entry. Germline V CDR1 and CDR2: MNHEY, SMNVEV (reference sequence). This CDR3 is built from 13 residues. V was trimmed by 4 bases and J by 5 bases, leaving 9 bases between them. TCRdb's copy holds only in-frame clones and misses some; the assay was immunoSEQ multiplex PCR. The sample has 39,000 or so clones, more than 90% seen once. The sample is drawn from a study of T cell changes during pregnancy in multiple sclerosis. Specimen: CD8+ T cells from peripheral blood mononuclear cells, collected after pregnancy. The sequence was collected from a female donor with multiple sclerosis, enrolled in a pregnancy study. This chain connects TRBV27 to TRBJ2-1; D uncertain. The CDR3 coding sequence is TGTGCCAGCAGTTACTCTATACACAATGAGCAGTTCTTC. The encoded protein is CASSYSIHNEQFF.